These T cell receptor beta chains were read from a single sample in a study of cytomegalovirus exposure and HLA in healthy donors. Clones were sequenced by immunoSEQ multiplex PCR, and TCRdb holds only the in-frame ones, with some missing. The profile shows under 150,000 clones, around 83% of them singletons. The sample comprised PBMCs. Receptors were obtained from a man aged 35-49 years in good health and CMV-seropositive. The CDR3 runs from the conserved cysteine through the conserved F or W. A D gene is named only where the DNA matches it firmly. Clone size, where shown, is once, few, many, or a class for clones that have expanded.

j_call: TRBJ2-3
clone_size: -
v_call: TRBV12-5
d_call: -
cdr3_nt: TGTGCTAGTGCCCTTCCACTAGGAGGTACAGATACGCAGTATTTT
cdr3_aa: CASALPLGGTDTQYF

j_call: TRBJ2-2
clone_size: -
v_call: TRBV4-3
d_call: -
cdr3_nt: TGCGCCAGCAGCCAAGATAACCGGGACTTCGTGCGGGAGAACACCGGGGAGCTGTTTTTT
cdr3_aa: CASSQDNRDFVRENTGELFF

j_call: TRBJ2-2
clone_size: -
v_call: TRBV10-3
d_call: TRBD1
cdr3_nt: TGTGCCATCAGTGGAAGGGACAGGGGGAACACCGGGGAGCTGTTTTTT
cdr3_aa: CAISGRDRGNTGELFF

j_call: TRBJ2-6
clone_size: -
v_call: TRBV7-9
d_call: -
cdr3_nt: TGTGCCAGCAGCTTGGGCAGGTCCGACTCTGGGGCCAACGTCCTGACTTTC
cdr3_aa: CASSLGRSDSGANVLTF

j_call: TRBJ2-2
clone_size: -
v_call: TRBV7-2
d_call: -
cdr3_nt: TGTGCCAGCAGCTTATGGCCAAGAGGTACCGGGGAGCTGTTTTTT
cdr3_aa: CASSLWPRGTGELFF

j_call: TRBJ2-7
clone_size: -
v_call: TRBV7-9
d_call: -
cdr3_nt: TGTGCCAGCAGCTCCAGGGGCCCCTACGAGCAGTACTTC
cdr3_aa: CASSSRGPYEQYF

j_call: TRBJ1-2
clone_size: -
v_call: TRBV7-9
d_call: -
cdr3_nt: TGTGCCAGCAGCCCGAATAAGGGGAAAGAAAACTATGGCTACACCTTC
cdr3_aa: CASSPNKGKENYGYTF

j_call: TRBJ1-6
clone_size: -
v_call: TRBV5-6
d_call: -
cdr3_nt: TGTGCCAGCAGCTTCAGGGGTATCGGTTCACCCCTCCACTTT
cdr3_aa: CASSFRGIGSPLHF

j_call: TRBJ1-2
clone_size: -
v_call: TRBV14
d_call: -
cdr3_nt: TGTGCCAGCAGCCAAGGAGGGTACTATGGCTACACCTTC
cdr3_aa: CASSQGGYYGYTF

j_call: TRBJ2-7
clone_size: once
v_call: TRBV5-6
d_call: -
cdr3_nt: TGTGCCAGCAGCTTGGTGGCGGGTGGACCCTACGAGCAGTACTTC
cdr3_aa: CASSLVAGGPYEQYF

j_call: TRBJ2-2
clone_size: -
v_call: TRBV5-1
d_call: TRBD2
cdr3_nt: TGCGCCAGCAGCTTGGATGCGGGGGGGAACACCGGGGAGCTGTTTTTT
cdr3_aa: CASSLDAGGNTGELFF

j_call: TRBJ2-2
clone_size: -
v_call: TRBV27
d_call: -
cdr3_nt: TGTGCCAGCCAGGACAGTCGTATCACCGGGGAGCTGTTTTTT
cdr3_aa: CASQDSRITGELFF

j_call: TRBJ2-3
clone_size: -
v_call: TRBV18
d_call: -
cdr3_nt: TGTGCCAGCTCACCACCGGGACAATCAGATACGCAGTATTTT
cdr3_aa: CASSPPGQSDTQYF

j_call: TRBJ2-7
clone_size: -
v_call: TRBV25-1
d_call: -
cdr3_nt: TGTGCCAGCAGTGGGTGGGACACCTCAGGACGCGAGCAGTACTTC
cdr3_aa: CASSGWDTSGREQYF

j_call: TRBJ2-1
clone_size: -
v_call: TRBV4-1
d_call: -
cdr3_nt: TGCGCCAGCAGCCAAGTACCTAGTGTACGACCTTGCTCCTACAATGAGCAGTTCTTC
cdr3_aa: CASSQVPSVRPCSYNEQFF

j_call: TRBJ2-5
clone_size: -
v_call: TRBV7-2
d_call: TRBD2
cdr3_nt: TGTGCCAGCAGCTCCTTAGCCGGGGGGAAAGAGACCCAGTACTTC
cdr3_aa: CASSSLAGGKETQYF

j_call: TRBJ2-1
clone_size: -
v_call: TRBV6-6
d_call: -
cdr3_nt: TGTGCCAGCAGTTACAGGGGGGGCCGGTGGTACGAGCAGTTCTTC
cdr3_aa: CASSYRGGRWYEQFF

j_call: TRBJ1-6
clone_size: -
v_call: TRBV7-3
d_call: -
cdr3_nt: TGTGCCAGCAGCTTAAGGCAAAATTCACCCCTCCACTTT
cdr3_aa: CASSLRQNSPLHF

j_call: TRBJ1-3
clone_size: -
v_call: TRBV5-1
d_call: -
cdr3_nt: TGCGCCAGCAGCTTGATCGGCAGGGGTCACGGAAACACCATATATTTT
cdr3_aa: CASSLIGRGHGNTIYF

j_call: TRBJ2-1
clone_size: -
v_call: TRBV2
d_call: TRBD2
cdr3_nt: TGTGCCGGACGACTAGCGGGAAGTGAGCAGTTCTTC
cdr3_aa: CAGRLAGSEQFF

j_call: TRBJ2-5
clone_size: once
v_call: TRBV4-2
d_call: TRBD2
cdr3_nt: TGTGCCAGCAGCCAAACTCTAGCGGGAGGGGGGCAGACCCAGTACTTC
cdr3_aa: CASSQTLAGGGQTQYF

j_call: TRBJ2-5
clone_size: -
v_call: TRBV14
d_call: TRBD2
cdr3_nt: TGTGCCAGCAGCCTCGGACTAGCGGGATTTGAGACCCAGTACTTC
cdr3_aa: CASSLGLAGFETQYF

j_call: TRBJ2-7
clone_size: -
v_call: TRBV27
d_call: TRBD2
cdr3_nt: TGTGCCAGCAGTTGGACTAGCGGGAGAACCTACGAGCAGTACTTC
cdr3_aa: CASSWTSGRTYEQYF

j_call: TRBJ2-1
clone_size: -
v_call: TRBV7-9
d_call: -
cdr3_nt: TGTGCCAGCAGCTTACTCGCGTACAATGAGCAGTTCTTC
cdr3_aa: CASSLLAYNEQFF

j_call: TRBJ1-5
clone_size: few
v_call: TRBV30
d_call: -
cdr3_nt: TGTGCCTGGAGTGTTGGGGCCGGCAATCAGCCCCAGCATTTT
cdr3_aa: CAWSVGAGNQPQHF

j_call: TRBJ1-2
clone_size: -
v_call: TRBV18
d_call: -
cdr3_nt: TGTGCCAGCTCAGCGGGGGTTGGTGGCTACACCTTC
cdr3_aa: CASSAGVGGYTF

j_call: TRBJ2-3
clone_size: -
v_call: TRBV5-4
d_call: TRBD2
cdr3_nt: TGTGCCAGCAGCGGCAAGGGGAGGGGAGATACGCAGTATTTT
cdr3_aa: CASSGKGRGDTQYF

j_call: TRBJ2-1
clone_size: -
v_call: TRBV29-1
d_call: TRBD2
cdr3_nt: TGCAGCGTTGTTCGACTAGCGGGAGGATCTTTAAGGATAAATGAGCAGTTCTTC
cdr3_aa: CSVVRLAGGSLRINEQFF

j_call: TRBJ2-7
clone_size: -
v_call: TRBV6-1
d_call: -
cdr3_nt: TGTGCCAGCAGTGATCGTGCCAGGGGCAACGACGAGCAGTACTTC
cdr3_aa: CASSDRARGNDEQYF

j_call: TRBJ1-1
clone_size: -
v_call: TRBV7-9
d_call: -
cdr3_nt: TGTGCCAGCAGCTTTTCCGTGAACACTGAAGCTTTCTTT
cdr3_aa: CASSFSVNTEAFF

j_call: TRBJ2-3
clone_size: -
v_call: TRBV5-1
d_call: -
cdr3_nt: TGCGCCAGCAGCGTCCAACTCGGGGATACGCAGTATTTT
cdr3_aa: CASSVQLGDTQYF

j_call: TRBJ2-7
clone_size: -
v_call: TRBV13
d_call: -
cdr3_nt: TGTGCCAGCAGCACCAGATGGGAGGTCGAGCAGTACTTC
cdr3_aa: CASSTRWEVEQYF

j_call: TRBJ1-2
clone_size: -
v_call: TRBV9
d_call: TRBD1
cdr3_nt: TGTGCCAGCAGCCCTTGGACAGGTGCGGGCTACACCTTC
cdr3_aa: CASSPWTGAGYTF

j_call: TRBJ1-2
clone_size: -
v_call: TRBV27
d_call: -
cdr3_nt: TGTGCCAGCAGCCCATTACGAGCGGAGGGTGGCTACACCTTC
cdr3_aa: CASSPLRAEGGYTF